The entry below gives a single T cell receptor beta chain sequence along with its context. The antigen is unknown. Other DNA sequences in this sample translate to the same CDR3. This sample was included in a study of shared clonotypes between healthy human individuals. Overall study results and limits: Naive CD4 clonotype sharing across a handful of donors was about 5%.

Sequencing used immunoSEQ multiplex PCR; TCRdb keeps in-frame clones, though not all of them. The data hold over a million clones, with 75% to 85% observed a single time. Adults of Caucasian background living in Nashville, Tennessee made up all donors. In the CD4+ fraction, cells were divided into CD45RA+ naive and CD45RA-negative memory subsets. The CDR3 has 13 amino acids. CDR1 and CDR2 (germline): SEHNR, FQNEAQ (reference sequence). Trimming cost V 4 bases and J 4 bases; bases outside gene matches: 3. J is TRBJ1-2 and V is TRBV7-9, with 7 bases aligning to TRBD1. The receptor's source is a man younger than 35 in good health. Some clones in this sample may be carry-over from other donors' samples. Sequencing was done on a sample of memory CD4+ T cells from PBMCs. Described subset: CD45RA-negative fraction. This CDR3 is CASSSTGSYGYTF. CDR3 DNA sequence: TGTGCCAGCAGCTCGACAGGGAGCTATGGCTACACCTTC.